The 6 T cell receptor beta chains below were found in one sample sequenced in a study of radiation and T cells in renal cell carcinoma. Time point given: blood 4 weeks post-SBRT, at nephrectomy. Treatment indicated: 15 Gy SBRT to primary tumor, nephrectomy 4 weeks later. Produced via immunoSEQ multiplex PCR; TCRdb's table is partial and in-frame only. The data show around 95,000 clones, more than 65% seen once. The sample consisted of blood, taken from a patient whose treatment included radiotherapy and nephrectomy. These receptors came from a man aged 55 to 70 with renal cell carcinoma.

The chain combines TRBV7-2 with TRBJ1-1; D uncertain. Germline V gene lookup returns CDR1 SGHTA and CDR2 FQGNSA. This CDR3 has 13 amino acids. Trimming stripped 2 bases from V and 5 bases from J, with 9 bases between. The CDR3 region is CASSLTEWTEAFF. As DNA, the CDR3 is TGTGCCAGCAGCTTAACAGAGTGGACTGAAGCTTTCTTT.

This chain uses TRBV11-3 with TRBJ2-5; unclear D gene. CDR3 length equals 15 residues. CDR1 SGHNT and CDR2 YENEEA come from the germline V gene. V lost 1 base, J lost 1 base, and 10 bases lay in between. The CDR3 coding sequence is TGTGCCAGCAGCTTAGGAGGTCAGCTCCAAGAGACCCAGTACTTC. It translates to CASSLGGQLQETQYF.

The chain joins TRBV5-1 to TRBJ1-4; D unresolved. The CDR3 loop spans 14 amino acids. From germline, CDR1 is SGHRS and CDR2 YFSETQ. Trimming removed 1 base from V and 4 bases from J, with 8 bases in between. In nucleotides, the CDR3 is TGCGCCAGCAGCTTGAGGGCGAATAATGAAAAACTGTTTTTT. This gives the protein CASSLRANNEKLFF.

This chain links TRBV6-6 with TRBJ2-7; D is unresolved. The V gene's germline CDR1 is MNHNY and CDR2 SVGAGI (reference sequence). V was trimmed by 6 bases and J by 0 bases, leaving 9 bases between them. This CDR3 is built from 13 residues. The CDR3 loop reads CASRGDTSYEQYF. The CDR3 DNA sequence: TGTGCCAGCAGGGGCGACACCTCCTACGAGCAGTACTTC.

The chain joins TRBV7-9 to TRBJ2-7; 9 bases align to TRBD1. Germline V gives CDR1 SEHNR, CDR2 FQNEAQ (reference sequence). Unmatched junction bases numbered 18, after V lost 7 bases and J lost 5 bases. The CDR3 is 17 amino acids. The CDR3, as DNA: TGTGCCAGCACTGAAAAACGAACCGGGACAGGGATTCACGAGCAGTACTTC. This translates into CASTEKRTGTGIHEQYF.

Note on this clone: As the CDR3 is not closed by the conserved phenylalanine or tryptophan, this likely results from a read error. The limits of the CDR3 on the DNA are not certain, so only TCRdb's listed CDR3 is given. V gene TRBV7-9 combines with J gene TRBJ2-7; the table's D call of TRBD2 was not tested on the DNA. The CDR3 spans 11 residues, counting both ends. The germline gives CDR1 SEHNR, CDR2 FQNEAQ (reference sequence). The CDR3 spells CAARIDRLVFE.